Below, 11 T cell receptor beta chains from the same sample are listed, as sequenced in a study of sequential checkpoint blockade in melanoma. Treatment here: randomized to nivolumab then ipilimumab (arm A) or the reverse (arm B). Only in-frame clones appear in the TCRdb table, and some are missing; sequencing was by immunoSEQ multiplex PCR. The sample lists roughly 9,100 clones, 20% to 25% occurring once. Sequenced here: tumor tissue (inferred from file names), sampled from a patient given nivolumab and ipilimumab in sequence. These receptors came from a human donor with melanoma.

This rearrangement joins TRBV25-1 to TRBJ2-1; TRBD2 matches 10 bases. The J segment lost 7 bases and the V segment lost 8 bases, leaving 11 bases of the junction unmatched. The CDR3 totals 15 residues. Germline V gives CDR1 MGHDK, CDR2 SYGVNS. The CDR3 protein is CASSSLAGDGNEQFF. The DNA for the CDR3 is TGTGCCAGCTCAAGTCTAGCGGGGGACGGGAATGAGCAGTTCTTC.

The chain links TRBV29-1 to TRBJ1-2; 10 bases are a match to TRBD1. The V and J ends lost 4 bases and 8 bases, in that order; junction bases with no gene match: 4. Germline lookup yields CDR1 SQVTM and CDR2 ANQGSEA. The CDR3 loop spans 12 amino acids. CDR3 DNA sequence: TGCAGCGTTGGCAGGACAGGGGGAGGCTACACCTTC. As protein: CSVGRTGGGYTF.

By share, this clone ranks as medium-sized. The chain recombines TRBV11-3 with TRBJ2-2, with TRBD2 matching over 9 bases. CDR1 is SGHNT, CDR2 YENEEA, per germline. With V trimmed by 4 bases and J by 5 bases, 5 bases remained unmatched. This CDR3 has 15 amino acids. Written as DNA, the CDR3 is TGTGCCAGCAGCTCCGGGACTAGCAGGACCGGGGAGCTGTTTTTT. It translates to CASSSGTSRTGELFF. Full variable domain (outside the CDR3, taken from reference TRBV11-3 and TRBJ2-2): EAGVVQSPRYKIIEKKQPVAFWCNPISGHNTLYWYLQNLGQGPELLIRYENEEAVDDSQLPKDRFSAERLKGVDSTLKIQPAELGDSAVYLCASSSGTSRTGELFFGEGSRLTVL.

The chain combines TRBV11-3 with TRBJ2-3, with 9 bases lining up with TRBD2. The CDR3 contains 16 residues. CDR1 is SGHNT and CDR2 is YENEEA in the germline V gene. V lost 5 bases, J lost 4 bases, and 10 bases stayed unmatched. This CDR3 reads CASSVGSGGRADTQYF. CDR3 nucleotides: TGTGCCAGCAGCGTGGGTAGCGGGGGTCGTGCAGATACGCAGTATTTT.

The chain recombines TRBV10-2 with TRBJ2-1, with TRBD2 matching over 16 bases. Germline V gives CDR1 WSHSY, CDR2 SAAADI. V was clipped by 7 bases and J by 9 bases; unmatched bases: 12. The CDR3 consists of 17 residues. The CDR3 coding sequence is TGCGCCAGCAAGGCTCCCGGGACTAGCGGGGGGGCCAGTGAGCAGTTCTTC. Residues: CASKAPGTSGGASEQFF.

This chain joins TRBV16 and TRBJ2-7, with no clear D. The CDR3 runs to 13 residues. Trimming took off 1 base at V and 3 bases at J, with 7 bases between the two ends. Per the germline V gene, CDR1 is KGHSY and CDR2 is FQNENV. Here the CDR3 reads CASSQFALYEQYF. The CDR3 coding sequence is TGTGCCAGCAGCCAATTTGCCCTCTACGAGCAGTACTTC.

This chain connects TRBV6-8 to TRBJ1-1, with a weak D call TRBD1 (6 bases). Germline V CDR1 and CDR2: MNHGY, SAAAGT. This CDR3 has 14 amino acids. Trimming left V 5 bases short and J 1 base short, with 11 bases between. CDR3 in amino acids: CASSLQGRNTEAFF. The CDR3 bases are TGTGCCAGCAGTCTACAGGGAAGGAACACTGAAGCTTTCTTT.

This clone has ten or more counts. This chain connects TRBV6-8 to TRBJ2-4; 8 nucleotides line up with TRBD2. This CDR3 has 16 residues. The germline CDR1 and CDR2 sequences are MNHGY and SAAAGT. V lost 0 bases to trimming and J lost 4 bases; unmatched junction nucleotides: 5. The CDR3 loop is CASSYSISGGKNIQYF. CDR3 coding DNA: TGTGCCAGCAGTTACTCGATAAGCGGGGGAAAAAACATTCAGTACTTC.

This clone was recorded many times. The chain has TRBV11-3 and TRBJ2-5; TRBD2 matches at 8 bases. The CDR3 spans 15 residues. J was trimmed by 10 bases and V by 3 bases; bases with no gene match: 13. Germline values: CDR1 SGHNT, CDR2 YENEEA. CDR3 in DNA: TGTGCCAGCAGCTTGGTGGGTAGCGGGGATAAGGTCCAGTACTTC. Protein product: CASSLVGSGDKVQYF.

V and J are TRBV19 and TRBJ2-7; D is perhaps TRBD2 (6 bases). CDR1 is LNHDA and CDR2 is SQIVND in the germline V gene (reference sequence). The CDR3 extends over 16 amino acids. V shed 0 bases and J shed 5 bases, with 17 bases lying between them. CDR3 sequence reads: CASSIDRSGSSHEQYF. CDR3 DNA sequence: TGTGCCAGTAGTATAGATCGGTCCGGGAGTAGCCACGAGCAGTACTTC.

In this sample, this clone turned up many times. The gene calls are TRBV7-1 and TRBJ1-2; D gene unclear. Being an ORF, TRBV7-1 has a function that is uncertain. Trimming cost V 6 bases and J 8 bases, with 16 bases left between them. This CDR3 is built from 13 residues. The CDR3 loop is CASRYRSEGGYTF. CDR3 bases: TGTGCCAGCAGGTATCGGTCTGAGGGAGGCTACACCTTC.